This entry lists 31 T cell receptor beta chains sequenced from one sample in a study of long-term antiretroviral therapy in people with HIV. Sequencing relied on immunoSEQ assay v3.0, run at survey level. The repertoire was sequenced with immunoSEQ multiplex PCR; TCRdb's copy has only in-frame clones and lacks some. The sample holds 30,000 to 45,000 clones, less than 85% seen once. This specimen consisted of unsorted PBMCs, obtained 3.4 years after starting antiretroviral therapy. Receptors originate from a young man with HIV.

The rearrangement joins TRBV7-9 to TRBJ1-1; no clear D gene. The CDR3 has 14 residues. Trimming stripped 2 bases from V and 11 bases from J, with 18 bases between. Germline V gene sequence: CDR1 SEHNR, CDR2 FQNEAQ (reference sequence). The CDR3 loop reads CASSLSGSGQKAFF. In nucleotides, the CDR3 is TGTGCCAGCAGCTTATCAGGAAGCGGGCAGAAGGCTTTCTTT.

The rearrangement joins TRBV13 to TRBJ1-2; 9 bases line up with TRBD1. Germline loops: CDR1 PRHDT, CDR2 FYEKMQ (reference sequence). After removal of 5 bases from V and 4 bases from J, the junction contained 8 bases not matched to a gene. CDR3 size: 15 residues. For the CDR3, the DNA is TGTGCCAGCAGCGTTACAGGGGGCGGTGGCTATGGCTACACCTTC. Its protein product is CASSVTGGGGYGYTF.

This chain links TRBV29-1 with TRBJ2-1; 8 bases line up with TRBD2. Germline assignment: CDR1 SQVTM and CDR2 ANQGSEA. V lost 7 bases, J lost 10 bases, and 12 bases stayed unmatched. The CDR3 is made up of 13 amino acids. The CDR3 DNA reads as TGCAGCGCGAACTCGGGGGGGCAAGGGGAGCAGTTCTTC. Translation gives CSANSGGQGEQFF.

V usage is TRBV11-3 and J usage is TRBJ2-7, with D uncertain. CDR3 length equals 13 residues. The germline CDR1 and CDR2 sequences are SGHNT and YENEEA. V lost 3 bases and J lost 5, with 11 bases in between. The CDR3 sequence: CASSFPYCDEQYF. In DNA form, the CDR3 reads TGTGCCAGCAGCTTCCCCTACTGTGACGAGCAGTACTTC.

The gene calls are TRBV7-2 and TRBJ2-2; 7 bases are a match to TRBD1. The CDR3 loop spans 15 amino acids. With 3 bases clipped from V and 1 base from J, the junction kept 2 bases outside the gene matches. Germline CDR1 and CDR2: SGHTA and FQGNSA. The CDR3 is CASSFDRENTGELFF. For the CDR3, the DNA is TGTGCCAGCAGCTTCGACAGGGAGAACACCGGGGAGCTGTTTTTT.

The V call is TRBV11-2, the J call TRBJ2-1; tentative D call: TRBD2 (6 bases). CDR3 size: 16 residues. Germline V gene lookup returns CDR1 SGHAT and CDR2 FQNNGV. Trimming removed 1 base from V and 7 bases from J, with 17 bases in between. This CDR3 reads CASSLVSAGRKNEQFF. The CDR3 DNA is TGTGCCAGCAGCTTAGTCTCGGCGGGACGTAAAAATGAGCAGTTCTTC.

The CDR3 coding sequence is TGCGCCAGCAGCCAAGATTCGGCAGGAGTCTACGAGCAGTACTTC. Amino acid sequence: CASSQDSAGVYEQYF. V gene TRBV4-3 combines with J gene TRBJ2-7; the D is unclear. V lost 0 bases, J lost 3 bases, and 12 bases lay in between. The V gene's germline CDR1 is LGHNA and CDR2 YSLEER. The CDR3 sequence is 15 residues long.

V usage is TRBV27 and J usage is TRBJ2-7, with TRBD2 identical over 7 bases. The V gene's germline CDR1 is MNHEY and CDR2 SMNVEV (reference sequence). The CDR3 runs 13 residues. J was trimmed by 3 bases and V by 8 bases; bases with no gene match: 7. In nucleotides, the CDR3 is TGTGCCAGCTCGGGGGGAGAACACTACGAGCAGTACTTC. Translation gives CASSGGEHYEQYF.

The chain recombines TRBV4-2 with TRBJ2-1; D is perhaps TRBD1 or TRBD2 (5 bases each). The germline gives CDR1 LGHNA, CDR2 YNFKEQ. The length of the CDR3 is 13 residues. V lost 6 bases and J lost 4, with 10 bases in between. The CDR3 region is CASRGPYYNEQFF. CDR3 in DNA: TGTGCCAGCAGGGGACCATATTACAATGAGCAGTTCTTC.

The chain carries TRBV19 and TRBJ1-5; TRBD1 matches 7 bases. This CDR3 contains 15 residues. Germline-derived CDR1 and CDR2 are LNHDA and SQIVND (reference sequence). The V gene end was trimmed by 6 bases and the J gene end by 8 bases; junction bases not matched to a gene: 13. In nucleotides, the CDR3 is TGTGCCAGTAGCACAGGGGCCCCGGGCAGGGAGCCCCAGCATTTT. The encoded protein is CASSTGAPGREPQHF.

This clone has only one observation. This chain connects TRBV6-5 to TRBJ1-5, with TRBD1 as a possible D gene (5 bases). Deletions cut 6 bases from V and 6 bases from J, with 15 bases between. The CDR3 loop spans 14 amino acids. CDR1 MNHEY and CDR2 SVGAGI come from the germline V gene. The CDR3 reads CASRPDRTPQPQHF. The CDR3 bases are TGTGCCAGCAGACCAGACAGAACACCTCAGCCCCAGCATTTT.

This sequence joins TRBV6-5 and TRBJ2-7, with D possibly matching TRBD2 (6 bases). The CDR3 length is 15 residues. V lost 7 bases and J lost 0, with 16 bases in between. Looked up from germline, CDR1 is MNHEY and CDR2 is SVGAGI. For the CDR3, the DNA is TGTGCCAGCAACACACTTCGGGAGAACTCCTACGAGCAGTACTTC. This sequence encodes CASNTLRENSYEQYF.

In DNA form, the CDR3 reads TGCGCCAGCAGCTTGGTTTCCAGGGGGCAGGTCGATGAGCAGTTCTTC. It codes for CASSLVSRGQVDEQFF. J is TRBJ2-1 and V is TRBV5-1, with 8 bases identical to TRBD1. The CDR3 sequence is 16 residues long. Germline V gene sequence: CDR1 SGHRS, CDR2 YFSETQ. V was clipped by 0 bases and J by 8 bases; unmatched bases: 10.

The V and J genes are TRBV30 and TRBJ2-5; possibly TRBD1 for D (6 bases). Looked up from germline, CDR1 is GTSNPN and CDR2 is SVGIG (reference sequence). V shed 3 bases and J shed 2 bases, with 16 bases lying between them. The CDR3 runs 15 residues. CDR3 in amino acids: CAWRYPDRTQETQYF. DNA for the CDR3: TGTGCCTGGAGATACCCAGACAGGACGCAAGAGACCCAGTACTTC.

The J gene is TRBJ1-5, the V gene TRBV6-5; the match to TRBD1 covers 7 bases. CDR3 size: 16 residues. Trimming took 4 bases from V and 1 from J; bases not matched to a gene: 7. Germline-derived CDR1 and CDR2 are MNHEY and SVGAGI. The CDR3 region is CASSSRPTGSNQPQHF. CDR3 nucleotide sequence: TGTGCCAGCAGTTCTAGACCGACAGGGAGCAATCAGCCCCAGCATTTT.

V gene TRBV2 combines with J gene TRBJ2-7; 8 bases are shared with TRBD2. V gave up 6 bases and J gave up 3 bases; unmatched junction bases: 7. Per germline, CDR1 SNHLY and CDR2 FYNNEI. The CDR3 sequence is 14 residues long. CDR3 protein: CASRGSGILYEQYF. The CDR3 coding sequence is TGTGCCAGCAGAGGTAGCGGGATACTCTACGAGCAGTACTTC.

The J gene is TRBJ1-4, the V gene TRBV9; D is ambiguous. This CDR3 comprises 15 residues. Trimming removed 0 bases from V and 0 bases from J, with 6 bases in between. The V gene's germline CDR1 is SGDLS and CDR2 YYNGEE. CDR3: CASSVGSATNEKLFF. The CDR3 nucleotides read TGTGCCAGCAGCGTAGGGAGTGCAACTAATGAAAAACTGTTTTTT.

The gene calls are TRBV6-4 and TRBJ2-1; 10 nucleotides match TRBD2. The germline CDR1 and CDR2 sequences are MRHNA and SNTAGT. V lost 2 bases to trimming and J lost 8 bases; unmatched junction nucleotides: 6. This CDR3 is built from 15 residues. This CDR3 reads CASSDRASGSYEQFF. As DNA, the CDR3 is TGTGCCAGCAGTGACAGGGCTAGCGGGAGCTATGAGCAGTTCTTC.

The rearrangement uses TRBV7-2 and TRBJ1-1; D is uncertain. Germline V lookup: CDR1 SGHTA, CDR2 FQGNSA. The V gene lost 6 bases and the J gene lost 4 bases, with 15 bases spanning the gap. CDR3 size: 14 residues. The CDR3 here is CASRVGSLSTEAFF. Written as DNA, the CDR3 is TGTGCCAGCAGGGTGGGCAGCTTGAGCACTGAAGCTTTCTTT.

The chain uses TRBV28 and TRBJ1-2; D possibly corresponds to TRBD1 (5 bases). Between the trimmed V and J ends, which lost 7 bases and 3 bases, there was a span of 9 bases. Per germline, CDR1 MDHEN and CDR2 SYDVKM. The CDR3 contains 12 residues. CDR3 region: CASTGDDYGYTF. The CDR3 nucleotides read TGTGCCAGCACGGGGGACGACTATGGCTACACCTTC.

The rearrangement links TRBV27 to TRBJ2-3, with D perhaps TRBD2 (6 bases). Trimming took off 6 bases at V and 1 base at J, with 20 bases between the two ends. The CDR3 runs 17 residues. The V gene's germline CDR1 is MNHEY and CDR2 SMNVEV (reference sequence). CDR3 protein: CASSRTLALPGTDTQYF. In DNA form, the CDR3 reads TGTGCCAGCAGCCGAACTCTAGCGCTGCCTGGCACAGATACGCAGTATTTT.

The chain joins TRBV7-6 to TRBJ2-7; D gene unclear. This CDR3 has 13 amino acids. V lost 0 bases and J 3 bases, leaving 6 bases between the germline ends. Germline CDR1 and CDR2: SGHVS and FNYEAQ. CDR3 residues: CASSLAGNYEQYF. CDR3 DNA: TGTGCCAGCAGCTTAGCGGGGAACTACGAGCAGTACTTC.

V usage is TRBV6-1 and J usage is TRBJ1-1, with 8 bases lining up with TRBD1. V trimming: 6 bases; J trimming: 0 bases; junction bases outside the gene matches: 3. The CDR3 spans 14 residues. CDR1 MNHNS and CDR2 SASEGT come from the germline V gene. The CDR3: CASRRDRLNTEAFF. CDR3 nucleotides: TGTGCCAGCAGAAGGGACAGGCTGAACACTGAAGCTTTCTTT.

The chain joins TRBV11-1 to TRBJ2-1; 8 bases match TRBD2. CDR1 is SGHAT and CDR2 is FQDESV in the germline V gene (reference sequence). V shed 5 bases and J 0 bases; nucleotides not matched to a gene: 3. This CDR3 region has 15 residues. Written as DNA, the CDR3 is TGTGCCAGCAGCCCGCTAGCGGGCTCCTACAATGAGCAGTTCTTC. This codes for CASSPLAGSYNEQFF.

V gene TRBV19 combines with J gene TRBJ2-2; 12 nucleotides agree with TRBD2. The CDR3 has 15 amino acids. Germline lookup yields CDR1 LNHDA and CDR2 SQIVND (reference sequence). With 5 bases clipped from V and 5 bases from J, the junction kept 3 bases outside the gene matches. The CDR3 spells CASSAGLAGTGELFF. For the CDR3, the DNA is TGTGCCAGTAGTGCCGGACTAGCGGGGACCGGGGAGCTGTTTTTT.

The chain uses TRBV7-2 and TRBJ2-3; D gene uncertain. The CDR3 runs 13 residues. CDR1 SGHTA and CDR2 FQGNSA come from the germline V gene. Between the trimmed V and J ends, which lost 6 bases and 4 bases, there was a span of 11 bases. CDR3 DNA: TGTGCCAGCAGGGCCGGAGTGGCAGATACGCAGTATTTT. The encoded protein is CASRAGVADTQYF.

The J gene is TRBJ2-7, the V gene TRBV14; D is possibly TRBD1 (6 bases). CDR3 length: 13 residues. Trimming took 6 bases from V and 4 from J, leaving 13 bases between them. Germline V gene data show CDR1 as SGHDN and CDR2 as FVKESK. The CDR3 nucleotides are TGTGCCAGCAGTACAGGGCTGGGGTACGAGCAGTACTTC. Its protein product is CASSTGLGYEQYF.

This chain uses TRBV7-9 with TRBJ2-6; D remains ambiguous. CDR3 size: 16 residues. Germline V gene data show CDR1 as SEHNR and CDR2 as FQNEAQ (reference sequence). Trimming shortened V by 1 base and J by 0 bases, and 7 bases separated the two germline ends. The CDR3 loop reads CASSLGLNSGANVLTF. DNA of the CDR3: TGTGCCAGCAGCTTAGGACTCAACTCTGGGGCCAACGTCCTGACTTTC.

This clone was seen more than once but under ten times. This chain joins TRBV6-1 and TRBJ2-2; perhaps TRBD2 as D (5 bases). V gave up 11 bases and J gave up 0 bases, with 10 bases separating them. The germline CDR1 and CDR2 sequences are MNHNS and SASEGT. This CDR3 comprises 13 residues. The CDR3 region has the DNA TGTGCCGAGGGCTTTCCGAACACCGGGGAGCTGTTTTTT. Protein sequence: CAEGFPNTGELFF.

CDR3 sequence (DNA): TGTGCCAGCAGCTTGATGGGTCCCTACGAGCAGTACTTC. Residues: CASSLMGPYEQYF. The chain employs TRBV5-6 and TRBJ2-7, with no clear D. Trimming removed 1 base from V and 2 bases from J, with 7 bases in between. The CDR3 contains 13 residues. The germline V gene has CDR1 SGHDT and CDR2 YYEEEE.

CDR3 residues: CSVEDRGISSYEQYF. CDR3 coding DNA: TGCAGCGTTGAAGACAGGGGTATAAGTTCCTACGAGCAGTACTTC. The chain carries TRBV29-1 and TRBJ2-7, with D maybe TRBD1 (6 bases). The CDR3 length is 15 residues. Germline CDR1 reads SQVTM; CDR2 reads ANQGSEA. Deletions cut 0 bases from V and 1 base from J, with 13 bases between.